A single sample gave rise to the 10 T cell receptor beta chains below, sequenced in a study of blood T cell repertoires in COVID-19. Clones were read by immunoSEQ multiplex PCR, and TCRdb kept only the in-frame ones, dropping some. The profile shows about 280,000 clones, about four fifths of them singletons. Sequencing input: PBMCs or T cells enriched from blood (not recorded which). Receptor source: a man aged 35 to 55 who had been exposed to COVID-19.

The chain couples TRBV30 to TRBJ2-6; D not resolved. V lost 4 bases to trimming and J lost 0 bases, with 13 bases between them. Germline CDR1 is GTSNPN and CDR2 is SVGIG (reference sequence). The CDR3 extends over 16 amino acids. The CDR3 bases are TGTGCCTGGAACGGCGGCCCGAGCTCTGGGGCCAACGTCCTGACTTTC. Translating gives CAWNGGPSSGANVLTF.

The genes are TRBV4-2 and TRBJ2-7; 9 positions agree with TRBD1. This CDR3 is 16 amino acids long. Looked up from germline, CDR1 is LGHNA and CDR2 is YNFKEQ. V shed 4 bases and J 0 bases; nucleotides not matched to a gene: 7. In DNA, the CDR3 is TGTGCCAGCAGCCGGGACAGGGTCTCGGCCTCCTACGAGCAGTACTTC. Translating it yields CASSRDRVSASYEQYF.

The chain has TRBV2 and TRBJ1-5; D gene uncertain. Germline values: CDR1 SNHLY, CDR2 FYNNEI. This CDR3 contains 13 residues. Trimming left V 8 bases short and J 1 base short, with 9 bases between. The CDR3 here is CASRSESNQPQHF. The CDR3 bases are TGTGCCAGCCGTAGCGAGAGCAATCAGCCCCAGCATTTT.

This clone was recorded a few times. J is TRBJ2-3 and V is TRBV19; D might be TRBD2 (5 bases). This CDR3 region has 15 residues. Germline values: CDR1 LNHDA, CDR2 SQIVND (reference sequence). Trimming cost V 3 bases and J 3 bases, with 13 bases left between them. In DNA, the CDR3 is TGTGCCAGTAGTATTCGCTCTGGGAGTACAGATACGCAGTATTTT. The encoded protein is CASSIRSGSTDTQYF.

J is TRBJ2-7 and V is TRBV6-5; TRBD2 matches at 8 bases. Per the germline V gene, CDR1 is MNHEY and CDR2 is SVGAGI. This CDR3 has 15 residues. Trimming took 3 bases from V and 2 from J; bases not matched to a gene: 6. The CDR3 loop is CASSYDPGGAYEQYF. The CDR3 nucleotides read TGTGCCAGCAGTTATGATCCGGGAGGGGCCTACGAGCAGTACTTC.

The gene calls are TRBV30 and TRBJ2-3, with 8 bases lining up with TRBD2. Germline trimming cut 5 bases from V and 3 bases from J; bases unmatched to any gene: 7. The CDR3 runs to 14 residues. Germline V CDR1 and CDR2: GTSNPN, SVGIG (reference sequence). This CDR3 reads CAWESSGTTDTQYF. In nucleotides, the CDR3 is TGTGCCTGGGAAAGTAGCGGGACGACAGATACGCAGTATTTT.

This chain joins TRBV30 and TRBJ2-1, with 9 bases that match TRBD1. CDR3 length: 15 amino acids. Germline-derived CDR1 and CDR2 are GTSNPN and SVGIG (reference sequence). V lost 5 bases to trimming and J lost 3 bases; unmatched junction nucleotides: 8. CDR3 sequence reads: CAWGRGTGYYNEQFF. The DNA of the CDR3 is TGTGCCTGGGGGAGGGGGACAGGGTACTACAATGAGCAGTTCTTC.

This clone was counted once. The chain combines TRBV10-3 with TRBJ2-2; weak D call: TRBD2 (6 bases). Deletions cut 10 bases from V and 4 bases from J, with 13 bases between. Germline-derived CDR1 and CDR2 are ENHRY and SYGVKD. The CDR3 consists of 13 residues. CDR3 DNA sequence: TGTGCCACAAGCGGGCTGACCACCGGGGAGCTGTTTTTT. Protein product: CATSGLTTGELFF.

The V and J genes are TRBV30 and TRBJ1-5; TRBD1 is a possible D gene (6 bases). V shed 0 bases and J shed 2 bases, with 11 bases lying between them. The CDR3 covers 15 residues. CDR1 is GTSNPN and CDR2 is SVGIG in the germline V gene (reference sequence). The CDR3: CAWSVRAGGNQPQHF. CDR3 in DNA: TGTGCCTGGAGTGTTAGGGCAGGGGGCAATCAGCCCCAGCATTTT.

The gene calls are TRBV3-1 (or the pseudogene TRBV3-2) and TRBJ1-1, with 7 bases aligning to TRBD1. J gave up 6 bases and V 4 bases, and 5 bases lay outside the gene matches. The CDR3 has 13 residues. Germline CDR1 is LGHDT and CDR2 is YNNKEL (reference sequence). The CDR3 loop is CASSRQGSPEAFF. CDR3 in DNA: TGTGCCAGCAGCCGACAGGGAAGTCCTGAAGCTTTCTTT.